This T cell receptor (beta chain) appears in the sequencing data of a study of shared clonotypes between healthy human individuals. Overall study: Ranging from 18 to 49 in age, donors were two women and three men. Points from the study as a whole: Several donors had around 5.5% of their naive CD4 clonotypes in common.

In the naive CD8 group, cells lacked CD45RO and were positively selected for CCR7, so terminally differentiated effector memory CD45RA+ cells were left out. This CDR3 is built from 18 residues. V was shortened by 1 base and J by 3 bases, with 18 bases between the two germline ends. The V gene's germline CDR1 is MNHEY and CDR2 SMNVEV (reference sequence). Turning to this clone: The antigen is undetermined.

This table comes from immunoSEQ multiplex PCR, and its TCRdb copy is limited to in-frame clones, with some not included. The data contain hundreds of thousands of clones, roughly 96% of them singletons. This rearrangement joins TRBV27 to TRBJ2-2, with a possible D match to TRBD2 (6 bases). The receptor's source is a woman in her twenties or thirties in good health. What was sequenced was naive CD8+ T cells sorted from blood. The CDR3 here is CASSLYPVAGKYTGELFF. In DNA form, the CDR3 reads TGTGCCAGCAGTTTATATCCGGTGGCGGGGAAATACACCGGGGAGCTGTTTTTT.